This entry features one T cell receptor beta chain sequence. The data are from a study of blood T cell repertoires in COVID-19. Using immunoSEQ multiplex PCR, the repertoire was profiled, and TCRdb retains in-frame clones only, with some absent. The sample shows fewer than 350,000 clones, about nine tenths of them seen only once. The study drew participants aged roughly 18 to 89 years from fewer than 30 US areas. Per the germline V gene, CDR1 is GTSNPN and CDR2 is SVGIG (reference sequence). Losses at the gene ends were 2 bases for V and 3 bases for J; bases not matched to a gene: 18. The CDR3 spans 18 residues.

The specimen sequenced was PBMCs or T cells enriched from blood (not recorded which). The sequence came from a woman aged 35 to 49 who had recovered from COVID-19. The J gene is TRBJ1-1, the V gene TRBV30, with TRBD1 identical over 7 bases. The CDR3 DNA reads TGTGCCTGGAGTCCCAAAACCCCGCCAGGGGGATTATACACTGAAGCTTTCTTT. It yields the protein CAWSPKTPPGGLYTEAFF.